This entry lists 21 T cell receptor beta chains sequenced from one sample in a study of monozygotic twins with inflammatory bowel disease. TCRdb re-called the 5' RACE reads, yielding one record per CDR3 amino acid sequence without DNA. The sample totals approximately 100,000 distinct CDR3 sequences. Sequenced sample: blood. These receptors were collected from a human donor with ulcerative colitis or Crohn's disease, or a healthy co-twin of an affected twin (not recorded which).

This chain connects TRBV5-5 to TRBJ2-6; no DNA is available, so the TRBD1 call from TCRdb remains unchecked. From germline, CDR1 is SGHKS and CDR2 YYEKEE (reference sequence). CDR3 length: 18 residues. CDR3: CASSLRPGHRPLGNVLTF.

This CDR3 is CATESGEGIPYNEQFF. The chain joins TRBV24-1 to TRBJ2-1; without DNA, the TCRdb call of TRBD1 cannot be checked. Looked up from germline, CDR1 is KGHDR and CDR2 is SFDVKD. This CDR3 comprises 16 residues.

The chain recombines TRBV28 with TRBJ2-3; TCRdb gives TRBD2 as the D gene, but with no DNA this cannot be confirmed. Germline loops: CDR1 MDHEN, CDR2 SYDVKM. This CDR3 is built from 14 residues. CDR3: CASSLSGSLNTQYF.

The V gene is TRBV12-3 or TRBV12-4, the J gene TRBJ2-1. This CDR3 is 13 amino acids long. This chain's CDR3 is CASSSTAIGEQFF.

The V call is TRBV27, the J call TRBJ2-4. CDR3 length equals 15 residues. Germline loops: CDR1 MNHEY, CDR2 SMNVEV (reference sequence). Here the CDR3 reads CASSFFALAKNIQYF.

CDR3 protein: CASRFQGDGDTQYF. The chain has TRBV5-1 and TRBJ2-3; absent DNA, TCRdb's TRBD1 call cannot be checked. Germline CDR1 SGHRS, CDR2 YFSETQ. The CDR3 has 14 amino acids. Supplemented by reference TRBV5-1 and TRBJ2-3, the full variable domain reads KAGVTQTPRYLIKTRGQQVTLSCSPISGHRSVSWYQQTPGQGLQFLFEYFSETQRNKGNFPGRFSGRQFSNSRSEMNVSTLELGDSALYLCASRFQGDGDTQYFGPGTRLTVL.

The chain employs TRBV12-3 or TRBV12-4 and TRBJ2-3; as DNA is missing, the TRBD2 call by TCRdb cannot be tested. The CDR3 spans 14 residues. The CDR3 loop is CASSLVAVTDTQYF.

The rearrangement links TRBV7-8 to TRBJ2-1; TCRdb designates TRBD2, a call that cannot be tested without DNA. CDR3 length equals 17 residues. Germline V gene lookup returns CDR1 SGHVS and CDR2 FQNEAQ. The CDR3 sequence is CASSLDHLISGGDGQFF.

This rearrangement joins TRBV24-1 to TRBJ2-1; TCRdb indicates TRBD1, and absent DNA this call remains unverified. CDR3 size: 13 residues. CDR1 and CDR2 (germline): KGHDR, SFDVKD. The CDR3 here is CATSATGVGEQFF.

The V gene is TRBV29-1, the J gene TRBJ2-3; TCRdb names TRBD1, which stays unverified in the absence of DNA. Germline V gene data show CDR1 as SQVTM and CDR2 as ANQGSEA. The CDR3 is 11 residues long. The CDR3 loop reads CSVAPGGAGYF.

The rearrangement joins TRBV7-9 to TRBJ1-1. The CDR3 is made up of 11 amino acids. The V gene's germline CDR1 is SEHNR and CDR2 FQNEAQ (reference sequence). The CDR3 loop is CASSLGEMAFF.

The chain links TRBV20-1 to TRBJ2-1; without DNA, the TCRdb call of TRBD1 cannot be checked. CDR1 and CDR2 from the germline V gene are DFQATT and SNEGSKA (reference sequence). The CDR3 contains 15 residues. The CDR3: CSARPDRGRLIEQFF.

The chain links TRBV6-2 or TRBV6-3 to TRBJ2-1; TCRdb's D call of TRBD2 is untestable without DNA. Germline V lookup: CDR1 MNHEY, CDR2 SVGEGT. CDR3 length equals 15 residues. CDR3 protein: CASSYPGLPLGEQFF.

This chain links TRBV4-2 with TRBJ2-3. This CDR3 has 16 residues. Per germline, CDR1 LGHNA and CDR2 YNFKEQ. CDR3 amino acids: CASSQVSASSTDTQYF.

The chain links TRBV7-9 to TRBJ1-1; without DNA, the TCRdb call of TRBD1 cannot be checked. The germline gives CDR1 SEHNR, CDR2 FQNEAQ (reference sequence). The CDR3 spans 13 residues. CDR3 sequence: CASSMTVDTEAFF. The full variable domain, its missing parts supplied by reference TRBV7-9 and TRBJ1-1, is DTGVSQNPRHKITKRGQNVTFRCDPISEHNRLYWYRQTLGQGPEFLTYFQNEAQLEKSRLLSDRFSAERPKGSFSTLEIQRTEQGDSAMYLCASSMTVDTEAFFGQGTRLTVV.

The chain couples TRBV20-1 to TRBJ1-2. The CDR3 length is 14 residues. Germline values: CDR1 DFQATT, CDR2 SNEGSKA (reference sequence). The CDR3: CSARRTEQAYGYTF.

The chain carries TRBV20-1 and TRBJ1-2. Germline V gene data show CDR1 as DFQATT and CDR2 as SNEGSKA (reference sequence). The CDR3 sequence is 13 residues long. The CDR3 sequence is CSARSRGAYGYTF.

V and J are TRBV20-1 and TRBJ2-2; TCRdb names TRBD2, which stays unverified in the absence of DNA. This CDR3 contains 16 residues. CDR1 and CDR2 from the germline V gene are DFQATT and SNEGSKA (reference sequence). CDR3 sequence reads: CSATGPSLWRAGELFF.

The J gene is TRBJ1-1, the V gene TRBV7-9; checking the TCRdb D call of TRBD1 is not possible without DNA. The CDR3 is 14 residues long. Germline V gene sequence: CDR1 SEHNR, CDR2 FQNEAQ (reference sequence). The CDR3 sequence is CASSSGGQGTEAFF.

The chain has TRBV7-2 and TRBJ2-1. The CDR3 has 16 residues. Germline V gives CDR1 SGHTA, CDR2 FQGNSA. CDR3 residues: CASSLAWAGSYNEQFF.

This CDR3 reads CAISDHGGSNQPQHF. This sequence joins TRBV10-3 and TRBJ1-5; TCRdb's D call, TRBD1, is unchecked because there is no DNA. The CDR3 covers 15 residues. In germline, CDR1 is ENHRY, CDR2 SYGVKD.